The 14 T cell receptor beta chains given below trace back to one sample, sequenced in a study of CD8 T cells in ankylosing spondylitis (dated by TCRdb to about 2017). Preparation of the library involved 5' RACE. For sequencing, an Illumina HiSeq 2500 was employed. TCRdb reworked the public reads: Q25 trimming with fastp, MiXCR clone assembly, productive beta chains retained. Entries are consolidated by CDR3 protein sequence, retaining the most common genes and DNA. Present in this sample are approximately 130,000 distinct CDR3 sequences, 10% to 12% of which were seen just once. The leading ten clones occupy about 4% of the sample. Specimen: blood, either unsorted or a sorted T cell fraction (not recorded which). The receptors were sampled from a female donor with ankylosing spondylitis or in good health (not recorded which).

In its sample, this clonotype was seen many times. The rearrangement links TRBV5-1 to TRBJ2-1; no definite D call. Trimming took off 4 bases at V and 5 bases at J, with 7 bases between the two ends. Per germline, CDR1 SGHRS and CDR2 YFSETQ. The CDR3 runs 12 residues. DNA for the CDR3: TGCGCCAGCAGCCCTCCCCACAATGAGCAGTTCTTC. Translating gives CASSPPHNEQFF. Drawing the rest from reference TRBV5-1 and TRBJ2-1, the complete variable domain is KAGVTQTPRYLIKTRGQQVTLSCSPISGHRSVSWYQQTPGQGLQFLFEYFSETQRNKGNFPGRFSGRQFSNSRSEMNVSTLELGDSALYLCASSPPHNEQFFGPGTRLTVL.

This clonotype was detected ten times or more. This chain links TRBV29-1 with TRBJ2-7; 12 nucleotides match TRBD2. The germline V gene has CDR1 SQVTM and CDR2 ANQGSEA. The ends lost 6 bases at V and 3 bases at J; junction bases unmatched: 9. CDR3 length: 15 amino acids. The CDR3 loop is CSVETSGRRGYEQYF. The DNA for the CDR3 is TGCAGCGTGGAGACTAGCGGGAGACGAGGCTACGAGCAGTACTTC.

The chain recombines TRBV18 with TRBJ2-3; D remains unclear. V lost 0 bases and J 2 bases, leaving 6 bases between the germline ends. The CDR3 is made up of 14 amino acids. Germline-derived CDR1 and CDR2 are KGHSH and LQKENI. The CDR3 protein is CASSPPSLTDTQYF. The CDR3 region has the DNA TGTGCCAGCTCACCACCCAGTCTCACAGATACGCAGTATTTT.

A few counts support this clonotype. V and J are TRBV6-1 and TRBJ2-1, with D maybe TRBD1 (6 bases). The CDR3 has 16 amino acids. The V gene's germline CDR1 is MNHNS and CDR2 SASEGT. V lost 7 bases to trimming and J lost 4 bases, with 20 bases between them. DNA for the CDR3: TGTGCCAGCATCAGGGGCGCCTCGAGGTCGTACAATGAGCAGTTCTTC. Translating gives CASIRGASRSYNEQFF.

This clonotype has ten or more counts. This chain uses TRBV18 with TRBJ2-6, with a weak D call TRBD2 (6 bases). This CDR3 region has 19 residues. Germline CDR1 reads KGHSH; CDR2 reads LQKENI. The ends were cut back, 3 bases at V and 0 bases at J, with 18 bases in the middle. CDR3 sequence (DNA): TGTGCCAGCTCACCGTGGCCGGGACTTTCCATCTCTGGGGCCAACGTCCTGACTTTC. It specifies CASSPWPGLSISGANVLTF.

This clonotype came up many times. In DNA form, the CDR3 reads TGTGCCATCAGAGGTACTTCTCAAGAGACCCAGTACTTC. Translating gives CAIRGTSQETQYF. This chain joins TRBV10-3 and TRBJ2-5; D is uncertain. Trimming removed 6 bases from V and 2 bases from J, with 10 bases in between. CDR1 is ENHRY, CDR2 SYGVKD, per germline. The CDR3 is 13 residues long.

This clonotype was observed many times. The rearrangement links TRBV5-1 to TRBJ2-7; D is perhaps TRBD1 or TRBD2 (5 bases each). Germline V gene data show CDR1 as SGHRS and CDR2 as YFSETQ. V was cut by 6 bases and J by 0 bases, with 22 bases left in between. The CDR3 is made up of 17 amino acids. CDR3 nucleotide sequence: TGCGCCAGCACCCGAGAGCCCGGGGCTTTCGACTCCTACGAGCAGTACTTC. Amino acids: CASTREPGAFDSYEQYF.

This chain joins TRBV20-1 and TRBJ2-5; 15 bases fit TRBD2. The V gene's germline CDR1 is DFQATT and CDR2 SNEGSKA (reference sequence). The CDR3 is made up of 17 amino acids. V was clipped by 0 bases and J by 5 bases; unmatched bases: 7. CDR3 DNA: TGCAGTGCTAGAGAACCCGGGACTAGCGGGGGGTTGGAGACCCAGTACTTC. This encodes CSAREPGTSGGLETQYF.

This clonotype was counted ten times or more. This chain uses TRBV29-1 with TRBJ2-1; either TRBD1 or TRBD2 may fit D (5 bases each). V lost 7 bases and J 4 bases, leaving 11 bases between the germline ends. Germline V CDR1 and CDR2: SQVTM, ANQGSEA. CDR3 size: 12 residues. In DNA, the CDR3 is TGCAGCGGTGATGGGGGATACAATGAGCAGTTCTTC. Its translation is CSGDGGYNEQFF.

There are many counts of this clonotype. The chain has TRBV9 and TRBJ2-1; TRBD2 agrees at 9 bases. CDR1 SGDLS and CDR2 YYNGEE come from the germline V gene. The CDR3 is 15 amino acids. J gave up 8 bases and V 3 bases, and 9 bases lay outside the gene matches. The CDR3 DNA is TGTGCCAGCAGCGGGGGAAAAGCGGGAGGACATGAGCAGTTCTTC. As protein: CASSGGKAGGHEQFF.

This clonotype was seen repeatedly, ten times or more. The rearrangement joins TRBV7-8 to TRBJ2-3, with 7 bases lining up with TRBD1. CDR3 length equals 15 residues. Germline V CDR1 and CDR2: SGHVS, FQNEAQ. The J segment lost 2 bases and the V segment lost 2 bases, leaving 4 bases of the junction unmatched. The CDR3 nucleotides are TGTGCCAGCAGCTTAATGCAGGGGGACACAGATACGCAGTATTTT. Translation gives CASSLMQGDTDTQYF.

Regarding this clonotype: This may come from a read error, since a much larger clone is one base off. The rearrangement joins TRBV5-1 to TRBJ2-1, with D maybe TRBD2 (7 bases). The CDR3 extends over 16 amino acids. Germline CDR1 and CDR2: SGHRS and YFSETQ. CDR3 nucleotide sequence: TGCACCAGCAGCTTCGGTGGCGGGGGCTTCTACAATGAGCAGTTCTTC. It translates to CTSSFGGGGFYNEQFF. Supplemented by reference TRBV5-1 and TRBJ2-1, the full variable domain reads KAGVTQTPRYLIKTRGQQVTLSCSPISGHRSVSWYQQTPGQGLQFLFEYFSETQRNKGNFPGRFSGRQFSNSRSEMNVSTLELGDSALYLCTSSFGGGGFYNEQFFGPGTRLTVL.

The table lists this clonotype with a few counts. The chain carries TRBV29-1 and TRBJ2-1; 10 bases match TRBD2. This CDR3 is built from 14 residues. The germline V gene has CDR1 SQVTM and CDR2 ANQGSEA. The junction had 10 bases not matched to a gene; V was cut back by 5 bases and J by 9 bases. The CDR3 reads CSVSSGRALGEQFF. The CDR3 DNA follows: TGCAGCGTTTCCAGCGGGAGGGCTCTAGGTGAGCAGTTCTTC.

The sample holds many counts of this clonotype. The chain carries TRBV5-1 and TRBJ2-2; 14 bases align to TRBD2. CDR1 and CDR2 (germline): SGHRS, YFSETQ. The CDR3 is made up of 15 amino acids. V dropped 5 bases and J dropped 7; count of bases not matched to a gene: 4. In DNA form, the CDR3 reads TGCGCCAGCAGGGGACTAGCGGGAGAAAACGGGGAGCTGTTTTTT. Translating gives CASRGLAGENGELFF.